One sample yielded the 19 T cell receptor beta chains listed below, sequenced in a study of cytomegalovirus exposure and HLA in healthy donors (dated by TCRdb to between 2016 and 2019). The library was made by the immunoSEQ multiplex PCR assay. A mixture of 60 forward primers for TCR Vbeta segments and 13 reverse primers for TCR Jbeta segments was used in the multiplex PCR. In TCRdb, the immuneACCESS table is reduced to in-frame sequences with V and J assigned. These tables do not hold every clone; where another copy was compared, an unresolved V gene accounts for under half, and the others remain unexplained. Within this sample are more than 100,000 clones, with approximately 78% of them counted one time only. The biggest ten clones account for approximately 8.1% of the sample. Material for sequencing was PBMCs. Receptors originate from a woman aged 50 to 60 in good health and CMV-seropositive.

V is TRBV5-4 and J is TRBJ2-3; tentatively, D is TRBD2 (6 bases). Trimming removed 2 bases from V and 1 base from J, with 17 bases in between. CDR1 and CDR2 from the germline V gene are SGHNT and YYREEE (reference sequence). This CDR3 has 17 amino acids. CDR3: CASSFPGTSYGTDTQYF. Here the CDR3 DNA reads TGTGCCAGCAGCTTTCCCGGGACTTCCTACGGCACAGATACGCAGTATTTT.

The V call is TRBV27, the J call TRBJ2-1; 12 nucleotides align to TRBD2. The CDR3 covers 17 residues. The V gene's germline CDR1 is MNHEY and CDR2 SMNVEV (reference sequence). Trimming took 7 bases from V and 4 from J; bases not matched to a gene: 11. Here the CDR3 reads CASTRDRGLAGYNEQFF. The CDR3 region has the DNA TGTGCCAGCACCAGGGACAGGGGACTAGCGGGTTACAATGAGCAGTTCTTC.

The CDR3, as DNA: TGCGCCAGCAGCTTGGGGCCAGGGGGGTATAATGAGCAGTTCTTC. It yields the protein CASSLGPGGYNEQFF. The rearrangement uses TRBV5-1 and TRBJ2-1; TRBD1 is a possible D gene (7 bases). This CDR3 has 15 residues. The V gene lost 0 bases and the J gene lost 7 bases, with 14 bases spanning the gap. From germline, CDR1 is SGHRS and CDR2 YFSETQ. The whole variable domain, remainder taken from reference TRBV5-1 and TRBJ2-1, is KAGVTQTPRYLIKTRGQQVTLSCSPISGHRSVSWYQQTPGQGLQFLFEYFSETQRNKGNFPGRFSGRQFSNSRSEMNVSTLELGDSALYLCASSLGPGGYNEQFFGPGTRLTVL.

This clone was recorded once. The chain recombines TRBV4-3 with TRBJ1-1; D gene unclear. Germline V lookup: CDR1 LGHNA, CDR2 YSLEER. This CDR3 is built from 14 residues. The V end lost 4 bases, the J end lost 2 bases, and 11 bases lay between the germline ends. For the CDR3, the DNA is TGCGCCAGCAGCCGAGATCGACATAACACTGAAGCTTTCTTT. Its protein product is CASSRDRHNTEAFF.

The chain recombines TRBV7-9 with TRBJ1-2, with D possibly being TRBD1 (5 bases). Germline CDR1 is SEHNR and CDR2 is FQNEAQ (reference sequence). The CDR3 is 15 residues long. V was trimmed by 1 base and J by 3 bases, leaving 12 bases between them. CDR3 residues: CASSLVRLQDYGYTF. The DNA of the CDR3 is TGTGCCAGCAGCTTAGTTCGCCTACAGGACTATGGCTACACCTTC.

V and J are TRBV5-1 and TRBJ1-2, with TRBD1 matching over 7 bases. Trimming took 5 bases from V and 0 from J; bases not matched to a gene: 4. CDR3 size: 14 residues. Germline V lookup: CDR1 SGHRS, CDR2 YFSETQ. CDR3 in amino acids: CASSEGAANYGYTF. CDR3 DNA: TGCGCCAGCAGTGAGGGGGCAGCTAACTATGGCTACACCTTC.

The rearrangement joins TRBV7-9 to TRBJ2-1, with 7 bases that match TRBD2. CDR1 SEHNR and CDR2 FQNEAQ come from the germline V gene (reference sequence). V was pared by 2 bases and J by 7 bases, with 11 bases of the junction left unmatched. The CDR3 loop spans 16 amino acids. CDR3 region: CASSLPGSGIGNEQFF. In nucleotides, the CDR3 is TGTGCCAGCAGCTTACCCGGAAGCGGGATCGGGAATGAGCAGTTCTTC.

This clone appeared a few times. V gene TRBV30 combines with J gene TRBJ1-4; D is ambiguous. The length of the CDR3 is 11 residues. Germline assignment: CDR1 GTSNPN and CDR2 SVGIG (reference sequence). V was pared by 4 bases and J by 8 bases, with 8 bases between. The CDR3 sequence is CAWMRAEKLFF. In DNA, the CDR3 is TGTGCCTGGATGAGGGCGGAAAAACTGTTTTTT.

The chain links TRBV7-9 to TRBJ1-1; no definite D call. The germline gives CDR1 SEHNR, CDR2 FQNEAQ (reference sequence). The germline V and J ends were trimmed by 5 bases and 8 bases, with 12 bases remaining between them. This CDR3 is built from 12 residues. CDR3 region: CASSIDNNEAFF. As DNA, the CDR3 is TGTGCCAGCAGCATAGATAACAACGAAGCTTTCTTT.

This chain links TRBV19 with TRBJ2-7, with 7 bases matching TRBD1. The CDR3 has 16 amino acids. After removal of 5 bases from V and 3 bases from J, the junction contained 13 bases not matched to a gene. Germline V gives CDR1 LNHDA, CDR2 SQIVND (reference sequence). CDR3 amino acids: CASSEDRVGRNYEQYF. The CDR3 bases are TGTGCCAGTAGTGAAGACAGGGTGGGTCGGAACTACGAGCAGTACTTC.

V and J are TRBV9 and TRBJ1-6, with D tentatively TRBD1 (5 bases). The germline V gene encodes CDR1 SGDLS and CDR2 YYNGEE. The CDR3 runs 14 residues. Between the trimmed V and J ends, which lost 1 base and 8 bases, there was a span of 10 bases. Here the CDR3 DNA reads TGTGCCAGCAGCGTATCAGGGATGGATTCACCCCTCCACTTT. This encodes CASSVSGMDSPLHF.

The genes are TRBV6-5 and TRBJ1-3; 7 nucleotides line up with TRBD1. The CDR3 runs 13 residues. Per the germline V gene, CDR1 is MNHEY and CDR2 is SVGAGI. The V gene end was trimmed by 9 bases and the J gene end by 2 bases; junction bases not matched to a gene: 4. The CDR3 here is CASATGTGNTIYF. The CDR3 nucleotides read TGTGCCAGTGCGACAGGGACTGGAAACACCATATATTTT.

The rearrangement joins TRBV30 to TRBJ2-3, with TRBD2 identical over 10 bases. The ends lost 1 base at V and 5 bases at J; junction bases unmatched: 0. Germline lookup yields CDR1 GTSNPN and CDR2 SVGIG (reference sequence). This CDR3 has 13 amino acids. The CDR3 coding sequence is TGTGCCTGGAGTGGGACTAGCGGAGATACGCAGTATTTT. It translates to CAWSGTSGDTQYF.

V usage is TRBV5-1 and J usage is TRBJ2-7; 10 nucleotides agree with TRBD1. J lost 5 bases, V lost 4 bases, and 12 bases had no gene match. Germline loops: CDR1 SGHRS, CDR2 YFSETQ. CDR3 size: 16 residues. The CDR3 DNA is TGCGCCAGCAGCCTGGGACAGGGGCTGGGATTGGACGAGCAGTACTTC. Protein product: CASSLGQGLGLDEQYF.

This sequence joins TRBV29-1 and TRBJ2-7, with 10 positions matching TRBD1. CDR3 size: 15 residues. Per germline, CDR1 SQVTM and CDR2 ANQGSEA. Unmatched junction bases numbered 9, after V lost 2 bases and J lost 5 bases. The CDR3 nucleotides are TGCAGCGTTGAACATCCCCAGACAGGGGGCAACGAGCAGTACTTC. This codes for CSVEHPQTGGNEQYF.

This sequence joins TRBV29-1 and TRBJ2-5; the match to TRBD1 covers 8 bases. In germline, CDR1 is SQVTM, CDR2 ANQGSEA. CDR3 size: 13 residues. The junction had 7 bases not matched to a gene; V was cut back by 5 bases and J by 5 bases. The CDR3 region has the DNA TGCAGCGTTTCAGGGGGCGCCTGGGAGACCCAGTACTTC. Amino acid sequence: CSVSGGAWETQYF.

This rearrangement joins TRBV28 to TRBJ2-7; D is perhaps TRBD1 (6 bases). V was pared by 6 bases and J by 0 bases, with 15 bases between. CDR3 length: 15 residues. CDR1 is MDHEN, CDR2 SYDVKM, per germline. The CDR3 DNA sequence: TGTGCCAGCAGACCTACAGGGACAAGCTCCTACGAGCAGTACTTC. Protein sequence: CASRPTGTSSYEQYF.

This chain uses TRBV6-5 with TRBJ2-2, with D tentatively TRBD1 (6 bases). V was shortened by 5 bases and J by 3 bases, with 10 bases between the two germline ends. The CDR3 extends over 14 amino acids. Per the germline V gene, CDR1 is MNHEY and CDR2 is SVGAGI. Written as DNA, the CDR3 is TGTGCCAGCAGTCAGACAGGTGACACCGGGGAGCTGTTTTTT. It yields the protein CASSQTGDTGELFF.

V usage is TRBV18 and J usage is TRBJ1-1, with 7 bases identical to TRBD1. V was pared by 3 bases and J by 12 bases, with 10 bases of the junction left unmatched. Germline CDR1 reads KGHSH; CDR2 reads LQKENI. This CDR3 is 13 amino acids long. The CDR3 is CASSPSGGQEPFF. The DNA for the CDR3 is TGTGCCAGCTCACCCTCGGGCGGACAGGAACCTTTCTTT.